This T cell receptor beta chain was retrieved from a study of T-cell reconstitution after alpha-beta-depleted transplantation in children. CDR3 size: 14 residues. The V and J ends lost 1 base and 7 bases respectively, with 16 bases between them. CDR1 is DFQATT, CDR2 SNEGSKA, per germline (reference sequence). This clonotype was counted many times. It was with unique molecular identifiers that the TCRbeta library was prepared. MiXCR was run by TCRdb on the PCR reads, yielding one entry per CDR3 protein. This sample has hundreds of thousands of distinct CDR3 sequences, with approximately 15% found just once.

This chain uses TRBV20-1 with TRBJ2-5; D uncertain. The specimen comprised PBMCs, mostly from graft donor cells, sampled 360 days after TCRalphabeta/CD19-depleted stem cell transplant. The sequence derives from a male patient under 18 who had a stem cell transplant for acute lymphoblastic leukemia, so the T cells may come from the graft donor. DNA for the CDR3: TGCAGTGCTAGAGCCATAAACCACCCGGGGACCCAGTACTTC. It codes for CSARAINHPGTQYF.